This T cell receptor (beta chain) was recorded in a study of shared clonotypes between healthy human individuals (TCRdb year 2020). Regarding the research as a whole: The cohort included three men and a couple of women between 18 and 49 years of age. Leukapheresis yielded between about 0.9 and 8.9 billion PBMCs per donor. To estimate repertoire size and how much clonotype sharing occurs between individuals, the study deeply sequenced the blood TCR repertoires of about 5 healthy adults. To increase sequencing depth and limit assay-specific biases, different laboratories used diverse techniques to prepare libraries and sequence TCR repertoires. Per donor, three plates each were used for CD4 naive and CD4 memory, two for CD8 naive, and one for CD8 memory.

The donors were healthy, HIV-negative adults who had no recently reported acute infections or vaccinations. Only Caucasian adults living in Nashville, Tennessee, USA were represented among the donors. CD4+ T cells were enriched by magnetic negative selection, after which naive cells were positively selected on CD45RA and the negative fraction was taken as the memory subset. After blood collection by leukapheresis, PBMCs were isolated using Ficoll-Histopaque density gradient centrifugation and then cryopreserved in the vapor phase of liquid nitrogen. Purity and quantity of every magnetically sorted T cell population were checked by analytical flow cytometry. Each sorted fraction had its genomic DNA isolated and then quantified by UV absorbance on a Nanodrop 2000c. What the authors observed across the whole study: Because the study included a small number of donors, the genetic and exposure-history diversity represented was limited. Naive subsets generally had larger estimated clonotype richness than memory subsets. Pairwise subsampling led to the expectation that sequencing depth would affect the degree of clonotype sharing among donors. Sampling was restricted to blood, and TCR repertoires in tissue are likely to differ from TCR repertoires in blood. Compared with non-shared clonotypes, clonotypes shared by all four sorted-subset donors had higher generation probabilities. Incomplete sequencing was indicated by rarefaction of sorted-subset datasets, despite the large sequencing depth. When a handful of donors were compared, the shared fraction of clonotypes was 5% to 6.5% for naive CD4, 3.5% for naive CD8, 2.3% for memory CD4, and 0.35% to 0.4% for memory CD8.

CDR1 is given as SNHLY and CDR2 as FYNNEI, both from the germline V gene. The V end gives up 8 bases and the J end 7 bases, leaving 11 bases in the junction not matched to a gene. The CDR3, cysteine through phenylalanine, is 15 amino acids long. This entry keeps only the CDR3 DNA: 45 bases, framed from base 1. TCR CDR3 regions were amplified from genomic DNA by multiplex PCR using the deep immunoSEQ assay. Extracted genomic DNA from each cell subset was spread evenly across all wells of several immunoSEQ 96-well plates, with each plate serving as a replicate. Each replicate PCR for sorted subsets received about 220 ng genomic DNA, equal to roughly 30,000 T cell genomes. The purified libraries were quantified using a Qubit 3.0 fluorometer, sized with a Bioanalyzer 2100, and then quantified again using the KAPA Library Quantification kit. A separate single-read 150-cycle Illumina NextSeq 550 flow cell was used to sequence each immunoSEQ 96-well plate. Under the source paper's analysis protocol: The immunoSEQ output contained only junctional sequences without quality scores, so filtering could not match that applied to full-length reads. Sequences were annotated with PyIR, a Python wrapper for IgBLAST v1.9, and V/J genes and CDR3 were assigned using IMGT germline references. Reads were removed for weak V/J assignments (E-value above 1e-6), missing CDR3, stop codons, out-of-frame junctions, or ambiguous translated residues. V3J clonotypes were defined as sequences sharing an identical inferred V gene, J gene, and CDR3 amino acid sequence. The percentage overlap between two repertoires was calculated by dividing the number of shared unique clonotypes by the size of the smaller repertoire. Repertoire richness was assessed with RTK rarefaction, the Chao1 estimator, and Recon v2.1 estimates of unobserved clonotypes. OLGA was used to compute generation probabilities for all TCRbeta clonotypes that the gDNA method yielded from a handful of donors. TCRdb took this table from immuneACCESS and kept in-frame rearrangements with V and J called. Such tables lack part of the clones; where checked against another copy, unresolved V genes explain under half of the gap, and the rest is unexplained. V and J calls and clone size come straight from that table; D and trimming were deduced from the DNA. This sample lists about 680,000 clones; less than 85% were detected once. The ten largest clonotypes hold about 1.7% of the sample.

Worth noting for this clone: Its antigen is currently not known. Base qualities are not recorded, but no much larger clone differs from it by a single base.

Sequencing was performed on memory CD4+ T cells sorted from blood. The cell subset or site label corresponds to: CD45RA-negative fraction. Rearrangement joined TRBV2 to TRBJ1-6; the junction holds 7 bases that match TRBD1. This TCR was sampled from a woman aged 25-40 years in good health. Here the CDR3 is given as CASPGLGTVNSPLHF. The sequenced DNA: TGTGCCAGCCCGGGGCTCGGGACAGTAAATTCACCCCTCCACTTT.